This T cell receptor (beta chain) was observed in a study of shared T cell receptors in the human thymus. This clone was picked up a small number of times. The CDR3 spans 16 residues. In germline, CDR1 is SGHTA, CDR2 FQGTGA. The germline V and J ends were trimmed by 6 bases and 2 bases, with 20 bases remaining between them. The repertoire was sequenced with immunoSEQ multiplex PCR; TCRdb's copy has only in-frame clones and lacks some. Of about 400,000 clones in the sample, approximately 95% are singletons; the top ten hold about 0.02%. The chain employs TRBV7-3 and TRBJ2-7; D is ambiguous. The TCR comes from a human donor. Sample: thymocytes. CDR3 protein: CASSSWTGLLTYEQYF. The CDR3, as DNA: TGTGCCAGCAGTTCCTGGACCGGGCTCCTAACCTACGAGCAGTACTTC.